Each of the 7 T cell receptor beta chains below was sequenced from the same sample in a study of T-cell memory formation after mild COVID-19. TCRdb used MiXCR to reprocess the 5' RACE reads, holding one entry per CDR3 protein. Here the sample spans 170,000 or so distinct CDR3 sequences, about a fifth being singletons. Sequenced sample: PBMCs or a T cell subset sorted from them (not recorded which). The receptors were sampled from an adult woman who had mild COVID-19 (a few samples of this study predate the infection). Cell type and time point are not known.

The chain combines TRBV19 with TRBJ2-5, with 9 bases identical to TRBD1. CDR1 is LNHDA and CDR2 is SQIVND in the germline V gene (reference sequence). The length of the CDR3 is 15 residues. The junction had 5 bases not matched to a gene; V was cut back by 4 bases and J by 2 bases. CDR3 sequence reads: CASSTWTGVQETQYF. CDR3 DNA sequence: TGTGCCAGTAGTACTTGGACAGGGGTTCAAGAGACCCAGTACTTC.

This clonotype was picked up a small number of times. V is TRBV7-9 and J is TRBJ1-2, with a possible D match to TRBD1 (5 bases). The germline V gene encodes CDR1 SEHNR and CDR2 FQNEAQ (reference sequence). Trimming cost V 1 base and J 4 bases, with 10 bases left between them. The CDR3 is 14 residues long. The CDR3 bases are TGTGCCAGCAGCTTAGGGGGGAGACGCTATGGCTACACCTTC. Amino acid sequence: CASSLGGRRYGYTF.

The V call is TRBV3-1, the J call TRBJ2-3, with D unclear. The CDR3 runs 13 residues. Germline CDR1 reads LGHDT; CDR2 reads YNNKEL (reference sequence). V was clipped by 1 base and J by 8 bases, with 10 bases between them. Here the CDR3 reads CASSQVNTGTQYF. Here the CDR3 DNA reads TGTGCCAGCAGCCAAGTTAATACGGGTACGCAGTATTTT.

J is TRBJ2-1 and V is TRBV19; TRBD2 matches 10 bases. This CDR3 spans 15 amino acids. Germline V gives CDR1 LNHDA, CDR2 SQIVND (reference sequence). V gave up 2 bases and J gave up 6 bases; unmatched junction bases: 4. CDR3 sequence: CASSILAGVGNEQFF. CDR3 coding DNA: TGTGCCAGTAGTATACTAGCGGGAGTTGGCAATGAGCAGTTCTTC. The full variable domain, its missing parts supplied by reference TRBV19 and TRBJ2-1, is DGGITQSPKYLFRKEGQNVTLSCEQNLNHDAMYWYRQDPGQGLRLIYYSQIVNDFQKGDIAEGYSVSREKKESFPLTVTSAQKNPTAFYLCASSILAGVGNEQFFGPGTRLTVL.

The table lists this clonotype with a few counts. The junction departs from germline at one end; a sequencing error may be responsible. J is TRBJ2-2 and V is TRBV7-7, with D possibly matching TRBD1 (6 bases). CDR1 is SSHAT, CDR2 FNYEAQ, per germline (reference sequence). The CDR3 is 13 residues long. CDR3 loop: CASSPDSTGELFF. The CDR3 bases are TGTGCTAGCAGCCCGGACAGCACCGGGGAGCTGTTTTTT.

This clonotype was detected only a few times. The chain couples TRBV9 to TRBJ2-3; TRBD2 matches 9 bases. The V and J ends lost 4 bases and 4 bases, in that order; junction bases with no gene match: 13. The CDR3 totals 17 residues. Germline lookup yields CDR1 SGDLS and CDR2 YYNGEE. The CDR3, as DNA: TGTGCCAGCAGCCCCAGACTGGCGGGGGGGCCTTCAGATACGCAGTATTTT. Translation gives CASSPRLAGGPSDTQYF.

The chain joins TRBV7-9 to TRBJ2-7, with D maybe TRBD1 (6 bases). Between the trimmed V and J ends, which lost 5 bases and 6 bases, there was a span of 20 bases. Germline V lookup: CDR1 SEHNR, CDR2 FQNEAQ (reference sequence). This CDR3 has 15 residues. CDR3 DNA sequence: TGTGCCAGCAGCGTCGAGAGCAGGGGAATTCTCGAGCAGTACTTC. Translated, it gives CASSVESRGILEQYF.